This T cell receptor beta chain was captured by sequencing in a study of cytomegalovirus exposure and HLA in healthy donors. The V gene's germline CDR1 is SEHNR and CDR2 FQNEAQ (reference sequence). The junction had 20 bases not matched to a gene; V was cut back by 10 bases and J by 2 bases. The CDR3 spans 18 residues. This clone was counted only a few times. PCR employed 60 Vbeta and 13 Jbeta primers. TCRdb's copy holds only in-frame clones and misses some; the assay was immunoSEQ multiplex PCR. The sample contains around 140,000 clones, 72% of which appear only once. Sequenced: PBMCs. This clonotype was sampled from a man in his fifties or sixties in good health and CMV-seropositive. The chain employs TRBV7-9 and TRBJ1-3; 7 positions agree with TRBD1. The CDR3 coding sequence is TGTGCCACCGCACGGGGTTTGACAGGGCTCCTACCTGGAAACACCATATATTTT. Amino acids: CATARGLTGLLPGNTIYF. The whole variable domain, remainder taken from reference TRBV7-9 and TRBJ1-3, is DTGVSQNPRHKITKRGQNVTFRCDPISEHNRLYWYRQTLGQGPEFLTYFQNEAQLEKSRLLSDRFSAERPKGSFSTLEIQRTEQGDSAMYLCATARGLTGLLPGNTIYFGEGSWLTVV.